This T cell receptor (beta chain) emerged from a study of OX40 agonist ivuxolimab in advanced cancers. The V and J ends lost 0 bases and 4 bases respectively, with 3 bases between them. Per germline, CDR1 DFQATT and CDR2 SNEGSKA (reference sequence). The CDR3 consists of 11 residues. Autoimmune disease history or systemic immunosuppression excluded patients. The investigators sampled blood at baseline, at cycle 4 day 1, and at cycle 7 day 1. Sequencing was performed with immunoSEQ multiplex PCR; in TCRdb, only in-frame clones are kept and a portion is missing. The repertoire holds 45,000 to 60,000 clones, with approximately 77% as singletons.

The source of this sequence is an adult with an advanced solid tumor such as melanoma, head and neck, liver or kidney cancer. Sequencing used CD4+ or CD8+ T cells sorted from blood, obtained in a trial of the OX40 agonist ivuxolimab. The chain is built from TRBV20-1 and TRBJ1-2; D is unclear. The CDR3: CSARESYGYTF. The CDR3 DNA is TGCAGTGCTAGAGAAAGCTATGGCTACACCTTC.